The 6 T cell receptor beta chains given below trace back to one sample, sequenced in a study of blood T cells in healthy people across ages. PCR was performed a second time for about 7 to 11 cycles using a sample-barcoded 5' primer and a J-beta primer mix. A single record per CDR3 protein comes from TCRdb applying MiXCR to the 5' RACE reads. The sample lists about 1.6 million distinct CDR3 sequences; roughly 32% were seen once. Sequenced sample: blood. These receptor sequences come from a woman under 40 in good health.

In its sample, this clonotype was seen a few times. The chain recombines TRBV18 with TRBJ1-6; D gene uncertain. The V end lost 3 bases, the J end lost 1 base, and 1 base lay between the germline ends. CDR1 KGHSH and CDR2 LQKENI come from the germline V gene. The length of the CDR3 is 13 residues. CDR3 coding DNA: TGTGCCAGCTCACCTTCCTATAATTCACCCCTCCACTTT. Translated: CASSPSYNSPLHF.

This clonotype was observed a handful of times. This chain joins TRBV7-8 and TRBJ2-5; TRBD2 agrees at 7 bases. The germline CDR1 and CDR2 sequences are SGHVS and FQNEAQ. V shed 5 bases, J shed 2 bases, and the junction held 14 bases outside the gene matches. The CDR3 totals 17 residues. The CDR3 region is CASSEYGGGRGQETQYF. The CDR3 DNA reads as TGTGCCAGCAGCGAATACGGAGGTGGGAGGGGTCAAGAGACCCAGTACTTC. The full variable domain, completed using reference TRBV7-8 and TRBJ2-5, is GAGVSQSPRYKVAKRGQDVALRCDPISGHVSLFWYQQALGQGPEFLTYFQNEAQLDKSGLPSDRFFAERPEGSVSTLKIQRTQQEDSAVYLCASSEYGGGRGQETQYFGPGTRLLVL.

The table lists this clonotype with many counts. V is TRBV4-1 and J is TRBJ2-5, with no clear D. The CDR3 extends over 11 amino acids. Germline V CDR1 and CDR2: MGHRA, YSYEKL. V lost 0 bases and J 7 bases, leaving 3 bases between the germline ends. Here the CDR3 reads CASSQDRTQYF. The CDR3 DNA reads TGCGCCAGCAGCCAAGATAGGACCCAGTACTTC.

A few counts support this clonotype. V and J are TRBV6-6 and TRBJ1-1; D might be TRBD1 (5 bases). Trimming removed 5 bases from V and 6 bases from J, with 10 bases in between. This CDR3 has 12 residues. From germline, CDR1 is MNHNY and CDR2 SVGAGI (reference sequence). In DNA form, the CDR3 reads TGTGCCAGCAGTCCAGGGTATCCTGAAGCTTTCTTT. It translates to CASSPGYPEAFF.

This clonotype was seen more than once but under ten times. The rearrangement uses TRBV5-1 and TRBJ2-1, with TRBD2 matching over 7 bases. The CDR3 totals 16 residues. Germline trimming cut 0 bases from V and 8 bases from J; bases unmatched to any gene: 11. The germline gives CDR1 SGHRS, CDR2 YFSETQ. For the CDR3, the DNA is TGCGCCAGCAGCTTGGCATGGGGGAGGGCCTCGGATGAGCAGTTCTTC. This sequence encodes CASSLAWGRASDEQFF.

The chain carries TRBV12-3 or TRBV12-4 and TRBJ2-1; D is uncertain. With 8 bases removed from V and 1 base from J, the gap between germline ends came to 15 bases. The CDR3 runs 15 residues. CDR3 nucleotide sequence: TGTGCCAGCGGACCAGATGGATTATCCTACAATGAGCAGTTCTTC. Protein: CASGPDGLSYNEQFF.